This T cell receptor beta chain was sequenced during a study of T cells in Graves' hyperthyroidism and ophthalmopathy. Points on this clonotype: Relative to the germline gene, one junction end is altered; a read error may explain this.

CDR1 WNHNN and CDR2 SYGVQD come from the germline V gene (reference sequence). CDR3 size: 16 residues. Amplified regions were TCR beta CDR3 sequences from RNA transcripts. HTBI primers were employed in a first-round RT-PCR of the TCR CDR3. TCRdb fed the multiplex PCR reads into MiXCR, producing one record per CDR3 protein. The table includes approximately 720,000 distinct CDR3 sequences, over 15% detected once. Patients aged 18 to 65 had newly diagnosed hyperthyroidism lasting under 2 months. The chain employs TRBV10-1 and TRBJ1-1; perhaps TRBD1 as D (5 bases). The specimen was blood. The receptor comes from a woman aged 45-60 years with Graves' hyperthyroidism that later progressed to Graves' ophthalmopathy. CDR3 coding DNA: TGCGCCAGAAGTGACGGCCGGGACCGCATGAACACTGAAGCTTTCTTT. Protein sequence: CARSDGRDRMNTEAFF.